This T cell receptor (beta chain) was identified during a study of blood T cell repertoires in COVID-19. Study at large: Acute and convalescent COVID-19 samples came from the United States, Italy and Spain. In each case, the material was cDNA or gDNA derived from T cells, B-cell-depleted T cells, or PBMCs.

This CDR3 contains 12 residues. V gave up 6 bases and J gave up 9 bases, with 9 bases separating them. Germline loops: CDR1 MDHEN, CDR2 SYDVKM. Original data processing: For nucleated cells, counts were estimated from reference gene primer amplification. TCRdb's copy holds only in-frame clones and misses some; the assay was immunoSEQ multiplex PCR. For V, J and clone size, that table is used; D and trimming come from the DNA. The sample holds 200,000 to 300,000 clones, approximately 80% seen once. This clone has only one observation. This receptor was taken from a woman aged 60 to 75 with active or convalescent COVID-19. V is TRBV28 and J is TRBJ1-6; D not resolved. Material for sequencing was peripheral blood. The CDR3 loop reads CASSVSGSPLHF. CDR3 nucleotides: TGTGCCAGCAGCGTTTCGGGTTCACCCCTCCACTTT.